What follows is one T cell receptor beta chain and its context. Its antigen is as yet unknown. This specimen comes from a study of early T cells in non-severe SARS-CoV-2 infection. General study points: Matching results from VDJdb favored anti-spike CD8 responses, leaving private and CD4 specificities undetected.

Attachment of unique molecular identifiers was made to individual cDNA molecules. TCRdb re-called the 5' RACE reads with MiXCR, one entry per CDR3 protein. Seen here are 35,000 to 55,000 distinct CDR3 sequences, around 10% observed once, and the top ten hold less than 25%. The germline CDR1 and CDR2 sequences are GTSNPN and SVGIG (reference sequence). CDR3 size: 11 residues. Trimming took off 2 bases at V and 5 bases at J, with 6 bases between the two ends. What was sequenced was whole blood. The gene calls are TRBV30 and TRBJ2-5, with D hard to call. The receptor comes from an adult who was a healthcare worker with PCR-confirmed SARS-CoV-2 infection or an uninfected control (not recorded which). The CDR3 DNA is TGTGCCTGGAGTATGAAGGAGACCCAGTACTTC. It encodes CAWSMKETQYF.